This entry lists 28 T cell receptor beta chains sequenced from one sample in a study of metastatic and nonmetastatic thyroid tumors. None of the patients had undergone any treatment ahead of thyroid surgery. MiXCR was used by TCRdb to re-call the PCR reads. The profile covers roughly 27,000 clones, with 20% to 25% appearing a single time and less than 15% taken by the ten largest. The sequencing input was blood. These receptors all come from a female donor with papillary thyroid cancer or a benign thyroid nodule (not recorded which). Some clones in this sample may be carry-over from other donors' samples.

CDR3 bases: TGTGCCAGCAGTTACAACGGAGCCTACAATGAGCAGTTCTTC. Protein: CASSYNGAYNEQFF. The chain couples TRBV6-6 to TRBJ2-1; D call uncertain. Trimming removed 2 bases from V and 2 bases from J, with 7 bases in between. The CDR3 has 14 residues. Germline V gene data show CDR1 as MNHNY and CDR2 as SVGAGI (reference sequence).

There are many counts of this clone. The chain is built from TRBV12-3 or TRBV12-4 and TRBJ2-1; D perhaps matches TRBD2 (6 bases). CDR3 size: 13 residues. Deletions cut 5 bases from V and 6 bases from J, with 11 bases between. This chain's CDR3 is CASSRTEGNEQFF. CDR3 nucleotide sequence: TGTGCCAGCAGTCGTACGGAGGGCAATGAGCAGTTCTTC.

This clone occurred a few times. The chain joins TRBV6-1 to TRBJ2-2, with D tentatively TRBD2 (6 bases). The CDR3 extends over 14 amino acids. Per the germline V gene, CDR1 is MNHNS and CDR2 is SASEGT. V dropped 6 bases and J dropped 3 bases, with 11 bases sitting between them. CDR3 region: CASRGGKDTGELFF. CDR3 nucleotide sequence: TGTGCCAGCAGGGGCGGGAAGGACACCGGGGAGCTGTTTTTT.

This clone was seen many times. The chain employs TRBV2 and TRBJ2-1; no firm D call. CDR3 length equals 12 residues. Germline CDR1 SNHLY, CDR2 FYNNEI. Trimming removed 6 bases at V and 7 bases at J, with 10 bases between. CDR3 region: CASSSDYNEQFF. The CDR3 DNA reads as TGTGCCAGCAGCTCCGATTATAATGAGCAGTTCTTC.

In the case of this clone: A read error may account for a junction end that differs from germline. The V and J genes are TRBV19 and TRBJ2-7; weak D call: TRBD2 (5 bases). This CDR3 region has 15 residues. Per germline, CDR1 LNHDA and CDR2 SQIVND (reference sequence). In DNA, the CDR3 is TGTGCCAGTAGTCCGAGCGGTAGGACCCCTTACGATCAGTACTTC. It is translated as CASSPSGRTPYDQYF.

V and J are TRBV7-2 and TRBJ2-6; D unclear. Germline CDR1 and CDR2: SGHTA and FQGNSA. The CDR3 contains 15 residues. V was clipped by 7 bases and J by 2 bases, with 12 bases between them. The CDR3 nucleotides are TGTGCCAGCATCTACATGGTGCCTGGGGCCAACGTCCTGACTTTC. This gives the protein CASIYMVPGANVLTF. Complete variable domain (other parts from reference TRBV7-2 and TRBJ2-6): GAGVSQSPSNKVTEKGKDVELRCDPISGHTALYWYRQSLGQGLEFLIYFQGNSAPDKSGLPSDRFSAERTGGSVSTLTIQRTQQEDSAVYLCASIYMVPGANVLTFGAGSRLTVL.

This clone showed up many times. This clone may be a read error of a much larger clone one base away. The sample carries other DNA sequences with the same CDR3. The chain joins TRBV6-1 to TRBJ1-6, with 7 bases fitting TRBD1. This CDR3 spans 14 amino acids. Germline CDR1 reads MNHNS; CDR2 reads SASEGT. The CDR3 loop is CASRPMTGSSPLHF. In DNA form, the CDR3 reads TGTGCCAGCAGACCGATGACAGGGAGTTCACCCCTCCACTTC.

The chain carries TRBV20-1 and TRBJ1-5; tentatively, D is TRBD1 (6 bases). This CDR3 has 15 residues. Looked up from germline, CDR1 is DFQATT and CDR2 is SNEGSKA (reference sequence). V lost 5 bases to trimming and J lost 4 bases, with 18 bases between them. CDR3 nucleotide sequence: TGCAGTGCTTATGAAGGGGGTCAGGGTAATCAGCCCCAGCATTTT. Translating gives CSAYEGGQGNQPQHF.

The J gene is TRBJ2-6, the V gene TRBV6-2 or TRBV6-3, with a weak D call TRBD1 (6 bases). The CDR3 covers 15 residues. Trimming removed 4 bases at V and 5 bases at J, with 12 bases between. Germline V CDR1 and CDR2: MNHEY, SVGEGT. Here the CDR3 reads CASSSTGSWANVLTF. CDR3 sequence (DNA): TGTGCCAGCAGTTCAACAGGGTCTTGGGCCAACGTCCTGACTTTC.

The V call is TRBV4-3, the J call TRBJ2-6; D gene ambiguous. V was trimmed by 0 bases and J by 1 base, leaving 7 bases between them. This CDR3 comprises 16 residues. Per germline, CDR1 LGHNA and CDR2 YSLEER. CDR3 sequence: CASSQDVGSGANVLTF. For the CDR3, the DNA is TGCGCCAGCAGCCAAGATGTGGGGTCTGGGGCCAACGTCCTGACTTTC.

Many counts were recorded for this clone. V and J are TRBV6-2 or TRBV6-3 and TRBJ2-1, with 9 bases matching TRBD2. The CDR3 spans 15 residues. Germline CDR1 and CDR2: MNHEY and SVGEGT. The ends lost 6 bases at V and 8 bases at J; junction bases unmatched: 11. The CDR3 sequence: CASSRLAGAPHEQFF. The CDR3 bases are TGTGCCAGCAGCCGCTTAGCGGGAGCTCCCCATGAGCAGTTCTTC.

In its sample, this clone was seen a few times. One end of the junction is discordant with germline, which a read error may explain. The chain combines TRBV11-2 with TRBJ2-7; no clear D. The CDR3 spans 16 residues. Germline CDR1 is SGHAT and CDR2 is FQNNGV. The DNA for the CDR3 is TGTGCCAGCATCTTAGTAGGCGGTTGGAACTCCTACGATCAGTACTTC. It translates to CASILVGGWNSYDQYF.

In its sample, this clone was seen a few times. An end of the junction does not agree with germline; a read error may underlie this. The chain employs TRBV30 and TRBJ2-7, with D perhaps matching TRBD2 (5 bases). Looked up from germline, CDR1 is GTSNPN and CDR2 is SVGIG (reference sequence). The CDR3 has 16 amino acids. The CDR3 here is CAWSAKAVQLGYEQYF. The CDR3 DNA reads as TGCGCCTGGAGTGCAAAAGCGGTACAGTTGGGCTACGAGCAGTACTTC.

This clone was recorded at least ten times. Written as DNA, the CDR3 is TGTGCCAGCAGTTTCGTCCCCCGCGGGGGGGGGGAGCTGTTTTTT. Translated, it gives CASSFVPRGGGELFF. The chain recombines TRBV12-3 or TRBV12-4 with TRBJ2-2; 8 nucleotides line up with TRBD2. V dropped 3 bases and J dropped 8; count of bases not matched to a gene: 8. The CDR3 totals 15 residues.

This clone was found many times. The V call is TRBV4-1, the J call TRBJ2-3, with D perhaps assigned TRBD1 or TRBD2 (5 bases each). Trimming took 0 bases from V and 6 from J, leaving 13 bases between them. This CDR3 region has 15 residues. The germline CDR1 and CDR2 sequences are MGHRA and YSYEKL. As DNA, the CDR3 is TGCGCCAGCAGCCAAGAAAGAGGGACCACGGATACGCAGTATTTT. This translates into CASSQERGTTDTQYF.

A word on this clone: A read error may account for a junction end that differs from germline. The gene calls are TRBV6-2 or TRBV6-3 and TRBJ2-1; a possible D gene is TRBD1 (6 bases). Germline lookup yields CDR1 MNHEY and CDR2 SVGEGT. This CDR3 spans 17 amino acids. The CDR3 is CASSHQARGTFYNEKFF. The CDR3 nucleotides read TGTGCCAGCAGCCACCAGGCGAGAGGGACATTTTACAATGAGAAGTTCTTC.

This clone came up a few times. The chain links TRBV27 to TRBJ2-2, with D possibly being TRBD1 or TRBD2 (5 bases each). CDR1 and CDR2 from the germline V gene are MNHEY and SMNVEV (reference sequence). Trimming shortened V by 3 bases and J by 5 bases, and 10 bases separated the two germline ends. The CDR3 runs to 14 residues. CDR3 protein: CASSFARGTGELFF. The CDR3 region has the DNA TGTGCCAGCAGTTTTGCGAGGGGTACCGGGGAGCTGTTTTTT.

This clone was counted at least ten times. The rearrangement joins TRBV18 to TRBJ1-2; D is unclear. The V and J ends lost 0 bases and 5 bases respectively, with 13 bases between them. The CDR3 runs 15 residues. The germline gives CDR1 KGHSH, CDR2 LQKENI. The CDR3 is CASSPPQSHYYGYTF. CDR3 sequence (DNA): TGTGCCAGCTCACCACCACAGTCCCACTATTATGGCTACACCTTC.

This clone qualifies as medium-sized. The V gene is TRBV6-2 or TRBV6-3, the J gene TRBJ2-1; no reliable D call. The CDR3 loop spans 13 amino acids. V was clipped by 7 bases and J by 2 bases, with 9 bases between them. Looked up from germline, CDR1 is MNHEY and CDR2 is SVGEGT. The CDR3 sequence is CASTQRAYNEQFF. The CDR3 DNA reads TGTGCCAGCACCCAAAGGGCCTACAATGAGCAGTTCTTC.

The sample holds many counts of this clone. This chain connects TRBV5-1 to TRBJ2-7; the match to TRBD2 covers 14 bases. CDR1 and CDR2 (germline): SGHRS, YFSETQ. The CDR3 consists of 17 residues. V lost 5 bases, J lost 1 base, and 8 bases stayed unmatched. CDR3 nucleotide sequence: TGCGCCAGCAGTCCTAGACTAGCGGGAGGGTATTCCTACGAGCAGTACTTC. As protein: CASSPRLAGGYSYEQYF.

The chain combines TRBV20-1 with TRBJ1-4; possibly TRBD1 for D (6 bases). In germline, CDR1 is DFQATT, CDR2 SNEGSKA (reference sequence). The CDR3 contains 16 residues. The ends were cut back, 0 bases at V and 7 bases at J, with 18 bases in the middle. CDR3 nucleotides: TGCAGTGCTAGAGATAGGGGGAGAGGGGTTCGTGAAAAACTGTTTTTT. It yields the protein CSARDRGRGVREKLFF.

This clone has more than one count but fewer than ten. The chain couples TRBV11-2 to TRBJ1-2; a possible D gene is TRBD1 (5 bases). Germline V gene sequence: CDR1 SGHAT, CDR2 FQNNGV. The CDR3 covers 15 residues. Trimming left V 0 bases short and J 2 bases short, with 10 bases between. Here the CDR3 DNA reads TGTGCCAGCAGCTTAGATCAGGGATGGAACTATGGCTACACCTTC. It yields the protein CASSLDQGWNYGYTF.

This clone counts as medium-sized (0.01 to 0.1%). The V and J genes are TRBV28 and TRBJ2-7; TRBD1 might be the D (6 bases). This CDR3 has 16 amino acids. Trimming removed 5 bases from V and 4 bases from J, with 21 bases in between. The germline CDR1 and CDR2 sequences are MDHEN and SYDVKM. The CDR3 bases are TGTGCCAGCAGTCCAGGGGCCGCGACCCCTACTTACGAGCAGTACTTC. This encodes CASSPGAATPTYEQYF.

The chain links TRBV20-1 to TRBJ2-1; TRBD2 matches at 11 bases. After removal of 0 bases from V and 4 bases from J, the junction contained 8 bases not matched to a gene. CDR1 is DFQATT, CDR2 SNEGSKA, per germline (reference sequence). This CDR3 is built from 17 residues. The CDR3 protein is CSARDPGTSGDYNEQFF. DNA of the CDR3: TGCAGTGCTAGAGATCCCGGGACTAGCGGAGATTACAATGAGCAGTTCTTC.

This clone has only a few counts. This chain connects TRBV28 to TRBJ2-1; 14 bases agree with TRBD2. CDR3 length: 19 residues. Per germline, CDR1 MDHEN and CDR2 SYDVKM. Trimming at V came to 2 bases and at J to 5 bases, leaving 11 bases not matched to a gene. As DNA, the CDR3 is TGTGCCAGCAGTTTACGACTAGCGGGAGGGAGAGTTTGGGACAATGAGCAGTTCTTC. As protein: CASSLRLAGGRVWDNEQFF.

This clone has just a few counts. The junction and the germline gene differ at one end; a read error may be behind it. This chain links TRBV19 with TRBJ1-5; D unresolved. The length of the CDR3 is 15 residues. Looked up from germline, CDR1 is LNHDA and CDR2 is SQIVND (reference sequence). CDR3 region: CAISIRPHGNQPHHF. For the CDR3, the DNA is TGTGCCATTAGTATCCGGCCTCATGGCAATCAGCCCCACCATTTT.

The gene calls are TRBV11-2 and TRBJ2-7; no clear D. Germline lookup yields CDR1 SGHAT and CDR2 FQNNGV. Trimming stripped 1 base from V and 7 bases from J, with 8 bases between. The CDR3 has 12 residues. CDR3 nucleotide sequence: TGTGCCAGCAGCTTAGGCCCTTTTGAGCAGTACTTC. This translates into CASSLGPFEQYF. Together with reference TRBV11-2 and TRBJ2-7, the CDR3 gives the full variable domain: EAGVAQSPRYKIIEKRQSVAFWCNPISGHATLYWYQQILGQGPKLLIQFQNNGVVDDSQLPKDRFSAERLKGVDSTLKIQPAKLEDSAVYLCASSLGPFEQYFGPGTRLTVT.

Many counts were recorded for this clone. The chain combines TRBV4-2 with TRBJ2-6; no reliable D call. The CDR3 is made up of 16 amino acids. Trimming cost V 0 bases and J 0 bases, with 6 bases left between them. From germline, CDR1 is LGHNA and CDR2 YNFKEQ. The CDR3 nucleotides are TGTGCCAGCAGCCAAGATGGCAGCTCTGGGGCCAACGTCCTGACTTTC. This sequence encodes CASSQDGSSGANVLTF.